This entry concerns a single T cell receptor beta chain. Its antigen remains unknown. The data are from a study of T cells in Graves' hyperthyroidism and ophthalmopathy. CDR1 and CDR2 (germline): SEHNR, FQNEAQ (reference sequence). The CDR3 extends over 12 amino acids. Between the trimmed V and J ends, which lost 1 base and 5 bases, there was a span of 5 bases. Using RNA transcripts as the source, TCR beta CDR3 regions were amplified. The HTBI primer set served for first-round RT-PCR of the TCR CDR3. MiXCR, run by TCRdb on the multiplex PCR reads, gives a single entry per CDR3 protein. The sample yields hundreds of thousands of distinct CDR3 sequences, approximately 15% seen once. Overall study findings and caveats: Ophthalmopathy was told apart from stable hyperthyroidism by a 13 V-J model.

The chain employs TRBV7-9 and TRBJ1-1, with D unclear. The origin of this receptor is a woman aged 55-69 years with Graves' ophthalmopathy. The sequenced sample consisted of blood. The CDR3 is CASSLGVTEAFF. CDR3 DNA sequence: TGTGCCAGCAGCTTAGGGGTAACTGAAGCTTTCTTT.